The table lists the clone carrying this T cell receptor beta chain with many counts. The data stem from a study of T cells in Graves' hyperthyroidism and ophthalmopathy. The length of the CDR3 is 15 residues. Germline V gives CDR1 MNHEY, CDR2 SVGAGI. The V and J ends lost 0 bases and 10 bases respectively, with 13 bases between them. What was amplified from RNA transcripts were TCR beta CDR3 regions. HTBI primers drove first-round RT-PCR of the TCR CDR3. Using its own MiXCR run on the multiplex PCR reads, TCRdb lists one record per CDR3 protein. The table lists 550,000 to 650,000 distinct CDR3 sequences, 11% to 15% of them singletons, with about 15% in the top ten.

The rearrangement joins TRBV6-5 to TRBJ1-6; D unresolved. The sample comprised blood. The receptor's source is a middle-aged woman with Graves' hyperthyroidism. The CDR3 is CASSYSGVQGSPLHF. CDR3 in DNA: TGTGCCAGCAGTTACTCTGGGGTGCAAGGGTCACCCCTCCACTTT.